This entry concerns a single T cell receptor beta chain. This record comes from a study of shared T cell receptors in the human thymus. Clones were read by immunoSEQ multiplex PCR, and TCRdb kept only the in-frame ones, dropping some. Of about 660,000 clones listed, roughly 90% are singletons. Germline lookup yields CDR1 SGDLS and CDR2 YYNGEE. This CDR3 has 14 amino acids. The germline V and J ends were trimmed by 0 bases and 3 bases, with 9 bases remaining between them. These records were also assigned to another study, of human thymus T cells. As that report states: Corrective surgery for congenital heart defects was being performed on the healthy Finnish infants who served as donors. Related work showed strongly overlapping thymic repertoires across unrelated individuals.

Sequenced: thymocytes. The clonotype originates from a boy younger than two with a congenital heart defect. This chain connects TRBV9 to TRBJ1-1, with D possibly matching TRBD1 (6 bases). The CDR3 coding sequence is TGTGCCAGCAGCGTAGTAGGGGGGGACACTGAAGCTTTCTTT. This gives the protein CASSVVGGDTEAFF.